This TCR beta chain originates from a study of CD8+ T cells in alopecia areata. Overall study context: In an open-label trial, patients got 5 to 10 mg tofacitinib twice daily. The authors scored treated patients' severity by affected scalp percentage. Overall study findings and caveats: There were many expanded lesional clones persisting in scalp and blood during tofacitinib.

The treatment here: oral pan-JAK inhibitor, 5-10 mg twice daily. This clone has just a few counts. As yet, its antigen is unknown. Following RNA extraction, reverse transcription yielded cDNA that acted as the sequencing template. Using immunoSEQ multiplex PCR, the repertoire was profiled, and TCRdb retains in-frame clones only, with some absent. The sample holds about 90,000 clones, about 44% seen once. Germline V gene data show CDR1 as SEHNR and CDR2 as FQNEAQ (reference sequence). V gave up 5 bases and J gave up 6 bases; unmatched junction bases: 7. The CDR3 is 14 residues long. The chain uses TRBV7-9 and TRBJ2-1; 7 bases are a match to TRBD2. This receptor was taken from a human donor with alopecia areata. This specimen was CD8+ T cells sorted from blood, taken at week 24, from a patient treated with tofacitinib. Here the CDR3 reads CASSSGVLVNEQFF. In nucleotides, the CDR3 is TGTGCCAGCAGCAGCGGGGTCTTGGTCAATGAGCAGTTCTTC.